Detailed here is one TCR beta chain. These data are taken from a study of cytomegalovirus exposure and HLA in healthy donors. CDR1 is PRHDT, CDR2 FYEKMQ, per germline (reference sequence). The CDR3 runs 15 residues. Trimming shortened V by 4 bases and J by 0 bases, and 11 bases separated the two germline ends. PCR amplification relied on 60 Vbeta primers (plus 13 Jbeta primers). TCRdb's table, derived via immunoSEQ multiplex PCR, lists solely in-frame clones and lacks some. The sample contains fewer than 130,000 clones, around 85% of which appear only once. The chain recombines TRBV13 with TRBJ2-3; the D gene is possibly TRBD2 (6 bases). Sequencing was done on a sample of PBMCs. This clonotype was obtained from a man aged 30 to 45 in good health and CMV-seropositive. CDR3 nucleotide sequence: TGTGCCAGCAGCTCCGGGGGTGCTAGCACAGATACGCAGTATTTT. As protein: CASSSGGASTDTQYF.